Following are 28 T cell receptor beta chains from one sample sequenced in a study of cytomegalovirus exposure and HLA in healthy donors. Amplification used 60 Vbeta primers and 13 Jbeta primers. Repertoires were generated with immunoSEQ multiplex PCR, while TCRdb's copy carries only in-frame clones and drops some. In the table there are some 120,000 clones, approximately 80% of which are singletons. Sequencing was done on a sample of PBMCs. These receptors were taken from a man between 40 and 49 years old in good health and CMV-seronegative.

This chain joins TRBV7-8 and TRBJ2-3, with D tentatively TRBD2 (7 bases). V lost 4 bases and J 4 bases, leaving 18 bases between the germline ends. Germline V CDR1 and CDR2: SGHVS, FQNEAQ. The CDR3 contains 16 residues. This CDR3 reads CASSSLMAGAADTQYF. CDR3 nucleotides: TGTGCCAGCAGCTCGCTCATGGCGGGGGCAGCAGATACGCAGTATTTT.

This chain uses TRBV4-1 with TRBJ1-2; 10 positions agree with TRBD1. CDR1 is MGHRA, CDR2 YSYEKL, per germline. With 1 base clipped from V and 3 bases from J, the junction kept 2 bases outside the gene matches. CDR3 length equals 15 residues. The CDR3 here is CASSQGQGADYGYTF. The CDR3 region has the DNA TGCGCCAGCAGCCAAGGACAGGGGGCGGACTATGGCTACACCTTC.

A single count supports this clone. This chain links TRBV10-3 with TRBJ1-1; D gene unclear. From germline, CDR1 is ENHRY and CDR2 SYGVKD. V dropped 8 bases and J dropped 1 base, with 14 bases sitting between them. CDR3 length: 14 amino acids. The CDR3 DNA reads as TGTGCCATCTACGATGGCAGTCGGAACACTGAAGCTTTCTTT. Encoded protein: CAIYDGSRNTEAFF.

This chain connects TRBV13 to TRBJ2-7; perhaps TRBD1 as D (5 bases). The CDR3 has 14 residues. Trimming shortened V by 5 bases and J by 2 bases, and 13 bases separated the two germline ends. CDR1 is PRHDT and CDR2 is FYEKMQ in the germline V gene (reference sequence). As DNA, the CDR3 is TGTGCCAGCAGCCCAAGACAGAGCCCCTACGAGCAGTACTTC. Its protein product is CASSPRQSPYEQYF.

The V and J genes are TRBV28 and TRBJ2-7; weak D call: TRBD1 (6 bases). CDR1 is MDHEN, CDR2 SYDVKM, per germline. The CDR3 sequence is 14 residues long. V was shortened by 5 bases and J by 3 bases, with 14 bases between the two germline ends. The CDR3 here is CASSQQGIYYEQYF. In nucleotides, the CDR3 is TGTGCCAGCAGTCAACAGGGAATTTACTACGAGCAGTACTTC. The entire variable domain, with the rest obtained from reference TRBV28 and TRBJ2-7, is as follows: DVKVTQSSRYLVKRTGEKVFLECVQDMDHENMFWYRQDPGLGLRLIYFSYDVKMKEKGDIPEGYSVSREKKERFSLILESASTNQTSMYLCASSQQGIYYEQYFGPGTRLTVT.

The V and J genes are TRBV2 and TRBJ2-5; D remains ambiguous. CDR1 and CDR2 (germline): SNHLY, FYNNEI. V gave up 1 base and J gave up 1 base, with 4 bases separating them. The CDR3 contains 13 residues. CDR3 sequence: CASSEDGQETQYF. The CDR3, as DNA: TGTGCCAGCAGTGAAGACGGCCAAGAGACCCAGTACTTC. The complete variable domain, with remaining parts taken from reference TRBV2 and TRBJ2-5, reads EPEVTQTPSHQVTQMGQEVILRCVPISNHLYFYWYRQILGQKVEFLVSFYNNEISEKSEIFDDQFSVERPDGSNFTLKIRSTKLEDSAMYFCASSEDGQETQYFGPGTRLLVL.

The chain links TRBV6-1 to TRBJ2-7; TRBD1 agrees at 8 bases. Germline loops: CDR1 MNHNS, CDR2 SASEGT. The CDR3 is 14 residues long. V lost 6 bases to trimming and J lost 5 bases; unmatched junction nucleotides: 9. The CDR3, as DNA: TGTGCCAGCAGCGCGACAGGGGCGAGGGACGAGCAGTACTTC. This encodes CASSATGARDEQYF.

The chain couples TRBV27 to TRBJ2-1, with D possibly matching TRBD1 (6 bases). From germline, CDR1 is MNHEY and CDR2 SMNVEV (reference sequence). V was clipped by 8 bases and J by 0 bases, with 11 bases between them. The CDR3 is made up of 14 amino acids. CDR3 DNA sequence: TGTGCCAGCGGGACATCCGGCTCCTACAATGAGCAGTTCTTC. It encodes CASGTSGSYNEQFF.

The chain couples TRBV28 to TRBJ1-5; possible D gene TRBD1, 5 bases. The V end was cut by 9 bases, the J end by 15 bases, with 18 bases between. The CDR3 loop spans 11 amino acids. CDR1 and CDR2 from the germline V gene are MDHEN and SYDVKM. CDR3 coding DNA: TGTGCCAGTTTTGGGGGGGAATCTCGGCATTTT. Translated, it gives CASFGGESRHF.

This rearrangement joins TRBV6-1 to TRBJ2-7; D is undetermined. This CDR3 comprises 14 residues. The V end lost 3 bases, the J end lost 0 bases, and 9 bases lay between the germline ends. CDR1 MNHNS and CDR2 SASEGT come from the germline V gene. CDR3 sequence: CASSEFWSSYEQYF. The CDR3 nucleotides read TGTGCCAGCAGTGAGTTCTGGAGCTCCTACGAGCAGTACTTC.

This clone was seen just once. The chain links TRBV10-2 to TRBJ2-7, with TRBD1 matching over 7 bases. Germline CDR1 is WSHSY and CDR2 is SAAADI. V lost 8 bases, J lost 2 bases, and 21 bases stayed unmatched. The CDR3 totals 18 residues. CDR3 bases: TGCGCCAGCTCCCTCGACTCCGGGACAGTCTTAAGGGCCTACGAGCAGTACTTC. The encoded protein is CASSLDSGTVLRAYEQYF.

This clone was seen a single time. V and J are TRBV4-1 and TRBJ2-3; 11 nucleotides align to TRBD2. This CDR3 region has 17 residues. After removal of 0 bases from V and 0 bases from J, the junction contained 2 bases not matched to a gene. Per the germline V gene, CDR1 is MGHRA and CDR2 is YSYEKL. CDR3 nucleotides: TGCGCCAGCAGCCAAGATGGGACTAGCGGAAGCACAGATACGCAGTATTTT. This codes for CASSQDGTSGSTDTQYF.

A note on this clone: Other DNA sequences of this sample code for an identical CDR3. The CDR3 DNA reads TGTGCCAGCAGTGAACCGGAGAACTATGGCTACACCTTC. Translation: CASSEPENYGYTF. This rearrangement joins TRBV6-1 to TRBJ1-2; D unresolved. Trimming took off 2 bases at V and 2 bases at J, with 6 bases between the two ends. Germline V gene lookup returns CDR1 MNHNS and CDR2 SASEGT. The CDR3 loop spans 13 amino acids.

The chain has TRBV2 and TRBJ2-7; TRBD2 matches 9 bases. Trimming at V came to 4 bases and at J to 1 base, leaving 5 bases not matched to a gene. The CDR3 sequence is 15 residues long. Germline CDR1 and CDR2: SNHLY and FYNNEI. Written as DNA, the CDR3 is TGTGCCAGCAGTGGGGTAGCGGGAGTTTCCTACGAGCAGTACTTC. Its protein product is CASSGVAGVSYEQYF.

With respect to this clone: An end of the junction differs from the germline gene, which may be a read error. The genes are TRBV7-2 and TRBJ2-1; 10 nucleotides line up with TRBD2. The germline gives CDR1 SGHTA, CDR2 FQGNSA. This CDR3 comprises 21 residues. The CDR3 DNA reads as TGTGCCAGCAGCCTAGCCCTAGCGGGGGCCTATAATTCCCTCCGGTTGAATGAGCAGTTCTTC. Protein sequence: CASSLALAGAYNSLRLNEQFF.

This chain uses TRBV15 with TRBJ1-4; D is uncertain. The length of the CDR3 is 16 residues. V was cut by 1 base and J by 2 bases, with 11 bases left in between. Germline-derived CDR1 and CDR2 are LNHNV and YYDKDF (reference sequence). CDR3 in amino acids: CATSRAPQVTNEKLFF. DNA for the CDR3: TGTGCCACCAGCAGAGCCCCGCAGGTTACTAATGAAAAACTGTTTTTT.

The rearrangement joins TRBV29-1 to TRBJ2-7; possible D gene TRBD1, 6 bases. This CDR3 comprises 12 residues. V shed 4 bases and J shed 5 bases, with 12 bases lying between them. Germline V gene lookup returns CDR1 SQVTM and CDR2 ANQGSEA. CDR3 in amino acids: CSVAPGHNEQYF. CDR3 bases: TGCAGCGTTGCGCCGGGACATAACGAGCAGTACTTC.

The chain combines TRBV9 with TRBJ2-2; 9 bases are a match to TRBD2. The CDR3 runs to 15 residues. The J segment lost 5 bases and the V segment lost 2 bases, leaving 4 bases of the junction unmatched. The germline gives CDR1 SGDLS, CDR2 YYNGEE. CDR3 in DNA: TGTGCCAGCAGCGTTACGGGACTAGCAACCGGGGAGCTGTTTTTT. Amino acid sequence: CASSVTGLATGELFF.

This sequence joins TRBV2 and TRBJ2-5; 10 bases align to TRBD1. Germline values: CDR1 SNHLY, CDR2 FYNNEI. V lost 5 bases, J lost 12 bases, and 3 bases stayed unmatched. The CDR3 has 11 amino acids. As DNA, the CDR3 is TGTGCCAGCAGTCCCGGGACAGGGGAGTACTTC. It encodes CASSPGTGEYF.

V usage is TRBV25-1 and J usage is TRBJ1-4; 7 bases are shared with TRBD1. The V gene's germline CDR1 is MGHDK and CDR2 SYGVNS. Unmatched junction bases numbered 10, after V lost 4 bases and J lost 5 bases. This CDR3 is built from 16 residues. The CDR3 sequence: CASSASRGRGNEKLFF. CDR3 nucleotides: TGTGCCAGCAGTGCCAGTCGGGGCAGGGGGAATGAAAAACTGTTTTTT.

This chain links TRBV21-1 with TRBJ1-4; the DNA was not used to check the table's D call, TRBD1. TRBV21-1 is a known pseudogene. The CDR3 covers 17 residues. The DNA of the CDR3 is TGTGCCAGCAGCGGCCGAATGGACAGGCGGATAAATGAAAAACTGTTTTTT. Protein sequence: CASSGRMDRRINEKLFF.

The gene calls are TRBV5-5 and TRBJ1-1; D possibly corresponds to TRBD1 (6 bases). Per germline, CDR1 SGHKS and CDR2 YYEKEE (reference sequence). The length of the CDR3 is 15 residues. V was trimmed by 3 bases and J by 4 bases, leaving 16 bases between them. The CDR3 sequence is CASSSEIGGRTEAFF. CDR3 DNA sequence: TGTGCCAGCAGCTCGGAGATTGGGGGCCGCACTGAAGCTTTCTTT. Combining the CDR3 with reference TRBV5-5 and TRBJ1-1 gives the whole variable domain DAGVTQSPTHLIKTRGQQVTLRCSPISGHKSVSWYQQVLGQGPQFIFQYYEKEERGRGNFPDRFSARQFPNYSSELNVNALLLGDSALYLCASSSEIGGRTEAFFGQGTRLTVV.

The V and J genes are TRBV18 and TRBJ1-1; unclear D gene. There are 14 residues in the CDR3. Germline values: CDR1 KGHSH, CDR2 LQKENI. With 2 bases removed from V and 1 base from J, the gap between germline ends came to 8 bases. The CDR3 loop is CASSPDGGNTEAFF. CDR3 bases: TGTGCCAGCTCACCAGACGGCGGGAACACTGAAGCTTTCTTT. Using reference TRBV18 and TRBJ1-1 for the parts outside the CDR3, the full variable domain is NAGVMQNPRHLVRRRGQEARLRCSPMKGHSHVYWYRQLPEEGLKFMVYLQKENIIDESGMPKERFSAEFPKEGPSILRIQQVVRGDSAAYFCASSPDGGNTEAFFGQGTRLTVV.

The J gene is TRBJ2-2, the V gene TRBV5-1; D is possibly TRBD1 (7 bases). Germline CDR1 and CDR2: SGHRS and YFSETQ. The CDR3 extends over 15 amino acids. Trimming cost V 4 bases and J 1 base, with 11 bases left between them. The CDR3 bases are TGCGCCAGCAGCCCTCAGGGGGGGAACACCGGGGAGCTGTTTTTT. Its protein product is CASSPQGGNTGELFF.

V usage is TRBV5-4 and J usage is TRBJ2-2; TRBD2 aligns across 9 bases. V shed 0 bases, J shed 2 bases, and the junction held 5 bases outside the gene matches. Germline V gene lookup returns CDR1 SGHNT and CDR2 YYREEE (reference sequence). The CDR3 loop spans 17 amino acids. The CDR3 DNA is TGTGCCAGCAGCTTGGTCCTAGCGGGGCCTAACACCGGGGAGCTGTTTTTT. It specifies CASSLVLAGPNTGELFF.

This rearrangement joins TRBV5-1 to TRBJ2-3; 7 bases match TRBD1. V lost 3 bases to trimming and J lost 0 bases; unmatched junction nucleotides: 4. The V gene's germline CDR1 is SGHRS and CDR2 YFSETQ. There are 15 residues in the CDR3. CDR3 DNA: TGCGCCAGCAGCTCACAGGGGCCTAGCACAGATACGCAGTATTTT. This translates into CASSSQGPSTDTQYF.

The gene calls are TRBV29-1 and TRBJ2-1, with D possibly being TRBD1 (7 bases). Per the germline V gene, CDR1 is SQVTM and CDR2 is ANQGSEA. The V end lost 6 bases, the J end lost 2 bases, and 14 bases lay between the germline ends. The CDR3 consists of 14 residues. The CDR3 is CSVGQGGPYNEQFF. In nucleotides, the CDR3 is TGCAGCGTCGGTCAGGGGGGCCCCTACAATGAGCAGTTCTTC.

This clone was found a few times. The V and J genes are TRBV30 and TRBJ2-7; possible D gene TRBD2, 5 bases. Trimming stripped 3 bases from V and 3 bases from J, with 12 bases between. Germline loops: CDR1 GTSNPN, CDR2 SVGIG (reference sequence). CDR3 length: 13 residues. CDR3 DNA sequence: TGTGCCTGGAGCGAAGGCCGGGGCTACGAGCAGTACTTC. Encoded protein: CAWSEGRGYEQYF.